Each of the 24 T cell receptor beta chains below was sequenced from the same sample in a study of response to subunit inactivated influenza vaccine. TCRdb re-called the RT-PCR reads through MiXCR, storing one row per CDR3 protein. This sample has 650,000 to 850,000 distinct CDR3 sequences, with approximately 14% found just once. Sample: PBMCs from blood, taken 14 to 15 days before vaccination. These receptors were obtained from a man aged 45-65 years who received an inactivated influenza vaccine.

The rearrangement uses TRBV6-2 or TRBV6-3 and TRBJ2-1; tentative D call: TRBD2 (5 bases). V lost 5 bases and J 9 bases, leaving 8 bases between the germline ends. The V gene's germline CDR1 is MNHEY and CDR2 SVGEGT. The CDR3 consists of 11 residues. The CDR3 DNA reads as TGTGCCAGCAGTAGTAGCGTTGAGCAGTTCTTC. Translated: CASSSSVEQFF.

This sequence joins TRBV20-1 and TRBJ2-7; D may be TRBD1 (6 bases). V was trimmed by 3 bases and J by 0 bases, leaving 9 bases between them. This CDR3 has 13 amino acids. Germline CDR1 and CDR2: DFQATT and SNEGSKA (reference sequence). The CDR3 DNA sequence: TGCAGTGCTAGCAGGGGAAGCTCCTACGAGCAGTACTTC. Translation gives CSASRGSSYEQYF.

This clonotype appeared a few times. The chain is built from TRBV12-3 or TRBV12-4 and TRBJ1-5, with D tentatively TRBD1 (5 bases). The CDR3 has 12 amino acids. The V end lost 8 bases, the J end lost 6 bases, and 11 bases lay between the germline ends. DNA of the CDR3: TGTGCCAGCGGGCGGGGGAGTCAGCCCCAGCATTTT. Translated: CASGRGSQPQHF.

The CDR3 region has the DNA TGTGCCAGCAGCCAAGGTGGTAGAACCTACAATGAGCAGTTCTTC. Amino acid sequence: CASSQGGRTYNEQFF. V gene TRBV14 combines with J gene TRBJ2-1; D remains unclear. The CDR3 runs 15 residues. V lost 1 base and J 2 bases, leaving 9 bases between the germline ends. Germline V lookup: CDR1 SGHDN, CDR2 FVKESK. Filled out from reference TRBV14 and TRBJ2-1, the complete variable domain reads EAGVTQFPSHSVIEKGQTVTLRCDPISGHDNLYWYRRVMGKEIKFLLHFVKESKQDESGMPNNRFLAERTGGTYSTLKVQPAELEDSGVYFCASSQGGRTYNEQFFGPGTRLTVL.

The table lists this clonotype with a few counts. The chain links TRBV4-2 to TRBJ2-5, with 10 nucleotides matching TRBD2. V lost 4 bases and J lost 2; bases outside the gene matches: 10. The CDR3 has 17 residues. The germline V gene has CDR1 LGHNA and CDR2 YNFKEQ. The CDR3 loop is CASSPLGGSGGQETQYF. Here the CDR3 DNA reads TGTGCCAGCAGCCCCTTAGGGGGTAGCGGGGGGCAAGAGACCCAGTACTTC.

This clonotype was detected a few times. This chain links TRBV19 with TRBJ1-1; D not certain. This CDR3 has 13 residues. With 8 bases removed from V and 1 base from J, the gap between germline ends came to 11 bases. Per the germline V gene, CDR1 is LNHDA and CDR2 is SQIVND (reference sequence). The CDR3 region is CASRAGRNTEAFF. In nucleotides, the CDR3 is TGTGCCAGTCGGGCGGGGAGGAACACTGAAGCTTTCTTT.

This clonotype has a count of ten or more. The V and J genes are TRBV2 and TRBJ1-2; D is undetermined. The CDR3 spans 14 residues. V lost 8 bases and J lost 2, with 15 bases in between. The germline CDR1 and CDR2 sequences are SNHLY and FYNNEI. CDR3 protein: CASLANRGNYGYTF. CDR3 DNA sequence: TGTGCCAGCTTAGCCAACCGGGGAAACTATGGCTACACCTTC.

Only a few counts were recorded for this clonotype. The chain links TRBV5-1 to TRBJ2-1; TRBD2 matches 11 bases. Germline trimming cut 0 bases from V and 7 bases from J; bases unmatched to any gene: 9. In germline, CDR1 is SGHRS, CDR2 YFSETQ. The CDR3 extends over 17 amino acids. The chain's CDR3 is CASSLEGSGRAGNEQFF. CDR3 in DNA: TGCGCCAGCAGCTTGGAAGGTAGCGGGAGGGCCGGGAATGAGCAGTTCTTC.

This clonotype showed up just a few times. The chain has TRBV5-6 and TRBJ2-2; 10 bases map to TRBD1. Germline CDR1 and CDR2: SGHDT and YYEEEE. The CDR3 runs 16 residues. V was pared by 4 bases and J by 3 bases, with 6 bases of the junction left unmatched. CDR3 protein: CASSRRTGGYTGELFF. CDR3 sequence (DNA): TGTGCCAGCAGCCGTCGGACAGGGGGTTACACCGGGGAGCTGTTTTTT. Full variable domain (remainder filled in from reference TRBV5-6 and TRBJ2-2): DAGVTQSPTHLIKTRGQQVTLRCSPKSGHDTVSWYQQALGQGPQFIFQYYEEEERQRGNFPDRFSGHQFPNYSSELNVNALLLGDSALYLCASSRRTGGYTGELFFGEGSRLTVL.

This clonotype came up many times. The chain uses TRBV12-3 or TRBV12-4 and TRBJ1-5, with D perhaps TRBD1 (6 bases). The CDR3 has 15 residues. Deletions cut 6 bases from V and 0 bases from J, with 12 bases between. CDR3 sequence: CASSSTGISNQPQHF. CDR3 nucleotide sequence: TGTGCCAGCAGCTCCACAGGGATTAGCAATCAGCCCCAGCATTTT.

This clonotype was detected only a few times. CDR3 loop: CASSFRGFSYEQYF. The CDR3, as DNA: TGTGCCAGCAGCTTTAGGGGGTTCTCCTACGAGCAGTACTTC. The J gene is TRBJ2-7, the V gene TRBV7-2; TRBD1 is a possible D gene (6 bases). V gave up 3 bases and J gave up 0 bases, with 9 bases separating them. The CDR3 consists of 14 residues. Per the germline V gene, CDR1 is SGHTA and CDR2 is FQGNSA.

This clonotype appeared a few times. This chain joins TRBV18 and TRBJ2-5; TRBD2 might be the D (6 bases). V was pared by 0 bases and J by 2 bases, with 10 bases between. Germline V gene data show CDR1 as KGHSH and CDR2 as LQKENI. The CDR3 length is 15 residues. CDR3: CASSPPMGGQETQYF. In DNA form, the CDR3 reads TGTGCCAGCTCACCACCGATGGGGGGACAAGAGACCCAGTACTTC.

This chain uses TRBV7-9 with TRBJ2-7; D tentatively fits TRBD1 or TRBD2 (5 bases each). V was pared by 0 bases and J by 5 bases, with 14 bases between. The CDR3 has 15 residues. Germline V lookup: CDR1 SEHNR, CDR2 FQNEAQ (reference sequence). In DNA, the CDR3 is TGTGCCAGCAGCTTAGCATCGGGGCCGGGCCACGAGCAGTACTTC. Its translation is CASSLASGPGHEQYF.

There are a few counts of this clonotype. The V and J genes are TRBV12-3 or TRBV12-4 and TRBJ2-7; possible D gene TRBD1, 6 bases. The CDR3 extends over 14 amino acids. The V gene lost 6 bases and the J gene lost 2 bases, with 14 bases spanning the gap. The DNA of the CDR3 is TGTGCCAGCAGCTACAGGGACGGGACCTACGAGCAGTACTTC. This encodes CASSYRDGTYEQYF.

The chain joins TRBV10-3 to TRBJ2-2; a possible D gene is TRBD1 (6 bases). The ends were cut back, 11 bases at V and 5 bases at J, with 15 bases in the middle. CDR1 and CDR2 (germline): ENHRY, SYGVKD. The CDR3 totals 13 residues. The CDR3 region is CALRQDVTGELFF. The CDR3 bases are TGTGCCCTTAGACAGGACGTGACCGGGGAGCTGTTTTTT.

This clonotype has a handful of counts. V is TRBV10-3 and J is TRBJ2-3; TRBD2 aligns across 10 bases. The CDR3 consists of 14 residues. Per germline, CDR1 ENHRY and CDR2 SYGVKD. V lost 7 bases to trimming and J lost 6 bases; unmatched junction nucleotides: 7. Written as DNA, the CDR3 is TGTGCCATCACTCCTAGCGGGAGTCCCGATACGCAGTATTTT. It encodes CAITPSGSPDTQYF.

The chain carries TRBV25-1 and TRBJ2-5; TRBD1 aligns across 12 bases. V shed 3 bases, J shed 6 bases, and the junction held 8 bases outside the gene matches. CDR1 and CDR2 (germline): MGHDK, SYGVNS. This CDR3 has 16 residues. CDR3 in amino acids: CASSERGQGAIQTQYF. In DNA, the CDR3 is TGTGCCAGCAGTGAGAGGGGACAGGGGGCGATCCAGACCCAGTACTTC.

This clonotype was seen more than once but under ten times. The rearrangement uses TRBV28 and TRBJ2-7; TRBD2 matches at 8 bases. Germline lookup yields CDR1 MDHEN and CDR2 SYDVKM. The CDR3 totals 14 residues. V lost 7 bases and J lost 3; bases outside the gene matches: 8. This CDR3 reads CASIERGPFYEQYF. CDR3 in DNA: TGTGCCAGCATAGAGCGGGGGCCCTTCTACGAGCAGTACTTC.

A remark on this clonotype: Germline and junction disagree at one end, which may indicate a read error. The CDR3 is CASSVGAGGLERYF. CDR3 sequence (DNA): TGTGCCAGCAGCGTAGGGGCCGGGGGCCTCGAGCGGTACTTC. The chain combines TRBV9 with TRBJ2-7; D may be TRBD1 or TRBD2 (6 bases each). The CDR3 covers 14 residues. The germline CDR1 and CDR2 sequences are SGDLS and YYNGEE.

This clonotype was picked up many times. The chain couples TRBV5-1 to TRBJ2-1; D unclear. V lost 4 bases and J 6 bases, leaving 17 bases between the germline ends. CDR1 SGHRS and CDR2 YFSETQ come from the germline V gene. CDR3 length: 15 residues. DNA for the CDR3: TGCGCCAGCAGCGCGGCCAGAGGAAGAGTCAATGAGCAGTTCTTC. This sequence encodes CASSAARGRVNEQFF.

This clonotype occurred a few times. The chain uses TRBV7-9 and TRBJ2-1; 11 nucleotides agree with TRBD2. V lost 6 bases to trimming and J lost 6 bases; unmatched junction nucleotides: 13. Germline V gene data show CDR1 as SEHNR and CDR2 as FQNEAQ (reference sequence). This CDR3 comprises 17 residues. CDR3 sequence (DNA): TGTGCCAGCAGACGGGAGATAGCGGGAGGGCCCGTCAATGAGCAGTTCTTC. This sequence encodes CASRREIAGGPVNEQFF.

The chain combines TRBV25-1 with TRBJ2-2, with D possibly matching TRBD2 (7 bases). Germline V gene data show CDR1 as MGHDK and CDR2 as SYGVNS. This CDR3 has 14 amino acids. Trimming shortened V by 2 bases and J by 7 bases, and 11 bases separated the two germline ends. CDR3 sequence: CASSERGGGGELFF. CDR3 sequence (DNA): TGTGCCAGCAGTGAACGAGGGGGGGGCGGGGAGCTGTTTTTT. The full variable domain, completed using reference TRBV25-1 and TRBJ2-2, is EADIYQTPRYLVIGTGKKITLECSQTMGHDKMYWYQQDPGMELHLIHYSYGVNSTEKGDLSSESTVSRIRTEHFPLTLESARPSHTSQYLCASSERGGGGELFFGEGSRLTVL.

This CDR3 reads CASSWASGSTDTQYF. The CDR3 coding sequence is TGCGCCAGCAGCTGGGCTAGCGGTAGCACAGATACGCAGTATTTT. The rearrangement uses TRBV4-3 and TRBJ2-3, with 7 bases matching TRBD2. V lost 5 bases to trimming and J lost 0 bases; unmatched junction nucleotides: 5. In germline, CDR1 is LGHNA, CDR2 YSLEER. The CDR3 spans 15 residues.

V usage is TRBV7-9 and J usage is TRBJ2-7; D perhaps matches TRBD1 (6 bases). Germline loops: CDR1 SEHNR, CDR2 FQNEAQ (reference sequence). V gave up 5 bases and J gave up 7 bases, with 21 bases separating them. The CDR3 is 15 amino acids. The CDR3 DNA is TGTGCCAGCAGCCCCCGGGACAAACATATAACTGAGCAGTACTTC. Translation: CASSPRDKHITEQYF.